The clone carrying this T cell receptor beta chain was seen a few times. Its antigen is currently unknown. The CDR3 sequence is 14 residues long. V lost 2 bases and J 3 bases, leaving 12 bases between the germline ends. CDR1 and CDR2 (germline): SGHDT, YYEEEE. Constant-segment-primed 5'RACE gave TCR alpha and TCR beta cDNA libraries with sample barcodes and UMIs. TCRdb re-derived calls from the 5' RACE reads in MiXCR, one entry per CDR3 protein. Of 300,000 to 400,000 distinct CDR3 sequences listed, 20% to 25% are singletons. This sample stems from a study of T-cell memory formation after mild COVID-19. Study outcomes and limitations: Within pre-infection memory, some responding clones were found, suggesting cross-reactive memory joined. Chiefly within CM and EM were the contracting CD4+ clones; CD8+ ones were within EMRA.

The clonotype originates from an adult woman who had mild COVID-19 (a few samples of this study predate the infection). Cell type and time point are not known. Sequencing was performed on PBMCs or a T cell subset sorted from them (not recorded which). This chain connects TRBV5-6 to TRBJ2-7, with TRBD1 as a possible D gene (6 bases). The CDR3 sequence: CASSLLDSLYEQYF. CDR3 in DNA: TGTGCCAGCAGCTTACTGGACAGTCTCTACGAGCAGTACTTC.